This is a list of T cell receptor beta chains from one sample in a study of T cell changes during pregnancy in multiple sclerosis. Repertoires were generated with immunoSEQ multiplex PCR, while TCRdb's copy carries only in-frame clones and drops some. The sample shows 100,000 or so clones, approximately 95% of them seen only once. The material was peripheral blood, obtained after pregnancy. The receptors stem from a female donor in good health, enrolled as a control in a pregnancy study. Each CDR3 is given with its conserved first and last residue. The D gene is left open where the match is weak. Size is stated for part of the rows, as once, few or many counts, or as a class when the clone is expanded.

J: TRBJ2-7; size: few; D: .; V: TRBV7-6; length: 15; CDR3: CASTGGLHNSYEQYF; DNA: TGTGCCAGCACCGGGGGACTCCACAACTCCTACGAGCAGTACTTC
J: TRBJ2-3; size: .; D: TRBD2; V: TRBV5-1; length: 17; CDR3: CASSLEGSGSTTDTQYF; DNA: TGCGCCAGCAGCTTGGAAGGTAGCGGGAGTACCACAGATACGCAGTATTTT
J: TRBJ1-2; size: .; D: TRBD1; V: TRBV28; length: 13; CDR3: CASSRDRNYGYTF; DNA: TGTGCCAGCAGTCGGGACAGGAACTATGGCTACACCTTC
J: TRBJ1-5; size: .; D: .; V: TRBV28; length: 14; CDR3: CASKIGGPYQPQHF; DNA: TGTGCCAGCAAAATCGGGGGACCCTATCAGCCCCAGCATTTT
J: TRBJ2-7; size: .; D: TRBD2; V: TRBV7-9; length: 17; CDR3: CASSLGPNSGRGDEQYF; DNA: TGTGCCAGCAGCTTAGGGCCCAATAGCGGGAGGGGCGACGAGCAGTACTTC
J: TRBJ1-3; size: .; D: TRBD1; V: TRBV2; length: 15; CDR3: CASRTGQTSGNTIYF; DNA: TGTGCCAGCAGGACGGGACAGACCTCTGGAAACACCATATATTTT
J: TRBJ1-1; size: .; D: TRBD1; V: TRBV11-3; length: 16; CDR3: CASSLTTGGLGTEAFF; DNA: TGTGCCAGCAGCTTAACAACAGGGGGCTTGGGCACTGAAGCTTTCTTT
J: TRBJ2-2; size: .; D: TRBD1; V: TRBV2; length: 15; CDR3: CASAPGTGGVGELFF; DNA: TGTGCCAGCGCCCCCGGGACAGGGGGTGTCGGGGAGCTGTTTTTT
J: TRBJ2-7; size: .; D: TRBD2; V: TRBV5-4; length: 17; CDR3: CASSPKPTSGVSYEQYF; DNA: TGTGCCAGCAGCCCTAAACCCACTAGCGGGGTCTCCTACGAGCAGTACTTC
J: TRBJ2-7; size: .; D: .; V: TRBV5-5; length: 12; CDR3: CASSSHVHEQYF; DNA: TGTGCCAGCAGCTCCCATGTCCACGAGCAGTACTTC
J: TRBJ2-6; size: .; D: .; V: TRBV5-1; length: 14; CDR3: CASSLRAGANVLTF; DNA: TGCGCCAGCAGCTTGAGAGCTGGGGCCAACGTCCTGACTTTC
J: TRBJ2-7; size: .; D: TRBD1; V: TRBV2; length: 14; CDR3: CASSTYRGVGEQYF; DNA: TGTGCCAGCAGTACTTACAGGGGAGTGGGAGAGCAGTACTTC
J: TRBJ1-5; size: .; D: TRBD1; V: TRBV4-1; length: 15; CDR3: CASSQHRGQSQPQHF; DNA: TGCGCCAGCAGCCAACACAGGGGGCAAAGTCAGCCCCAGCATTTT
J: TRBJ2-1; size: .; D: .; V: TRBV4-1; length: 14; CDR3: CASGRPSDLNEQFF; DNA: TGCGCCAGCGGCCGGCCTAGCGATCTTAATGAGCAGTTCTTC
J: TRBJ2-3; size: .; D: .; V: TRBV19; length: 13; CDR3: CASSIGGTDTQYF; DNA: TGTGCCAGTAGTATAGGAGGCACAGATACGCAGTATTTT
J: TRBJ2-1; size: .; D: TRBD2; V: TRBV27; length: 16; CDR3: CASSLSLGTSYNEQFF; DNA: TGTGCCAGCAGTTTATCTCTCGGGACTAGCTACAATGAGCAGTTCTTC
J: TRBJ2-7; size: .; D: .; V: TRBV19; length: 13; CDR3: CASSFSRAYEQYF; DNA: TGTGCCAGTAGCTTCAGCAGGGCTTACGAGCAGTACTTC
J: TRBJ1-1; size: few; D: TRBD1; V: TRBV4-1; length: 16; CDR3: CASSRGTGLMNTEAFF; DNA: TGCGCCAGCAGCCGCGGGACAGGGCTTATGAACACTGAAGCTTTCTTT
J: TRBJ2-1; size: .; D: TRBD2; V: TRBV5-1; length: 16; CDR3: CASSLSVAGVGNEQFF; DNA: TGCGCCAGCAGCTTGTCGGTAGCGGGAGTGGGTAATGAGCAGTTCTTC
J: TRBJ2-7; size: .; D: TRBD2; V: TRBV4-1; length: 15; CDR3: CASSQAGGAHYEQYF; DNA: TGCGCCAGCAGCCAAGCGGGAGGAGCGCACTACGAGCAGTACTTC
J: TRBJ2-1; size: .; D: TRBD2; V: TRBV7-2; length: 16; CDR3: CASSSASGRAWNEQFF; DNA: TGTGCCAGCAGCTCGGCTAGCGGGAGGGCCTGGAATGAGCAGTTCTTC
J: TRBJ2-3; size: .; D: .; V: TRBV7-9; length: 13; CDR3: CASSLRSLNTQYF; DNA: TGTGCCAGCAGCTTAAGGAGCCTCAATACGCAGTATTTT
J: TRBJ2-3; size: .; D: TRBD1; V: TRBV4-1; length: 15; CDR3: CASSRQGALTDTQYF; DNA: TGCGCCAGCAGCCGACAGGGCGCCCTCACAGATACGCAGTATTTT
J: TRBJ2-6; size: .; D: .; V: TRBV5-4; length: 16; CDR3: CASSNPKSSGANVLTF; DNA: TGTGCCAGCAGCAACCCTAAAAGCTCTGGGGCCAACGTCCTGACTTTC
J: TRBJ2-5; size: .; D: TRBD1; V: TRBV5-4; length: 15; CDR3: CASSKGQGLGETQYF; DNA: TGTGCCAGCAGCAAAGGACAGGGACTGGGGGAGACCCAGTACTTC
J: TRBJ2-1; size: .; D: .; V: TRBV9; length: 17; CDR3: CASSVDPGGRSPNRQFF; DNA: TGTGCCAGCAGCGTAGACCCAGGAGGGCGAAGCCCTAATAGGCAGTTCTTC
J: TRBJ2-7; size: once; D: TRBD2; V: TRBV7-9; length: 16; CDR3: CASSLADSGRMEEQYF; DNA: TGTGCCAGCAGCTTAGCGGATAGCGGGAGAATGGAGGAGCAGTACTTC
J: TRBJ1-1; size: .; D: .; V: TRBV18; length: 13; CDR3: CASSPRRTEGTFF; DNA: TGTGCCAGCTCACCCCGCAGGACAGAAGGCACTTTCTTT
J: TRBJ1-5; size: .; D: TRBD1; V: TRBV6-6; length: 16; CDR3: CASSYKGTGEGKPQHF; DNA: TGTGCCAGCAGTTACAAAGGGACAGGGGAGGGAAAGCCCCAGCATTTT
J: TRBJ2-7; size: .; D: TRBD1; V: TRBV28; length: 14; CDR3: CASSFPGQGGEQYF; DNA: TGTGCCAGCAGTTTCCCAGGACAGGGAGGCGAGCAGTACTTC
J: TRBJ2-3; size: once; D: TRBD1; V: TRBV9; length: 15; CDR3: CASSLGTGGTDTQYF; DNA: TGTGCCAGCAGCCTCGGGACAGGGGGCACAGATACGCAGTATTTT
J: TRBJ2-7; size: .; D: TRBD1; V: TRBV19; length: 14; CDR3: CASSLGQRTYEQYF; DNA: TGTGCCAGTAGTCTGGGACAGCGCACCTACGAGCAGTACTTC
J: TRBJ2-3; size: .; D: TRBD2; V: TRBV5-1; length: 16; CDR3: CASRPGLAGRPDTQYF; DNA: TGCGCCAGCAGGCCGGGACTAGCGGGGAGGCCAGATACGCAGTATTTT
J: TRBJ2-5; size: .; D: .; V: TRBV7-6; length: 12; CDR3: CASSRIQETQYF; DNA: TGTGCCAGCAGCCGTATCCAAGAGACCCAGTACTTC
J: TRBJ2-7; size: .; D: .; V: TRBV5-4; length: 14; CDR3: CASSLATGSYEQYF; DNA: TGTGCCAGCAGCTTGGCGACAGGCTCCTACGAGCAGTACTTC
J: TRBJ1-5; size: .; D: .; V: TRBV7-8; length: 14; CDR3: CASSLEAGYQPQHF; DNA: TGTGCCAGCAGCTTAGAGGCGGGTTATCAGCCCCAGCATTTT